This T cell receptor (beta chain) was captured in a study of cytotoxic CD8 clonotypes in ibrutinib-treated CLL (TCRdb year 2021). With respect to the entire study: The cohort was composed of roughly ten relapsed/refractory and roughly 16 treatment-naive patients; IGHV unmutated status was identified in around 17 patients. Responses were partial in 25 or so patients and complete in 2; after median around 66 months follow-up, roughly 14 stayed in remission and around 12 progressed. Response samples were obtained after a median of around eleven months of treatment, with a range of roughly 6 to 40 months. On average, each sample yielded roughly 250,000 productive templates and 94,082 productive rearrangements. Of the 90 or so participants in the trial, approximately 25 had longitudinal samples available. Cryopreserved peripheral blood mononuclear cells were obtained prior to treatment, at the time of response, and at either disease progression or sustained remission. Every remission and progressive disease sample was obtained while ibrutinib was still being received by the patients. General findings and caveats noted by the study authors: Sampling times were not matched between sustained-remission and progressing patients, and lymph node repertoires were not studied. Clonality rose at ibrutinib response, remained stable during sustained remission, and dropped back toward baseline at progression. At baseline, clonality was higher than in age-matched healthy donors and showed a strong correlation with circulating CD8+ T-cell counts. Public clonotypes were found to be uncommon and were observed to contract or remain stable during treatment; the increase in clonality was shown to reflect expansion of private clonotypes at ibrutinib response.

What this sample's time point label stands for: approximately 25 months on ibrutinib. For TCR beta library preparation, roughly 1.8 micrograms of genomic DNA was extracted from cryopreserved PBMCs. Longitudinal blood samples from CLL patients receiving ibrutinib monotherapy were subjected to high-throughput TCR beta sequencing. Patients were enrolled in a phase 2 open-label single-center ibrutinib monotherapy trial. Note on this clone: Its antigen is currently not known. No qualities accompany the bases; no much larger clone lies one base away.

A MiSeq instrument was used for deep resolution sequencing, which targeted depths ranging from 1 in 1 million up to 1 in 200,000 T cells, with coverage averaging 10x for each clonotype. TCR beta libraries were generated with the immunoSEQ hsTCRB Kit. On the authors' methods: ImmunoSEQ Data Assistant and ImmunoSEQ Analyzer were used for data analysis, and V, D and J genes were assigned according to IMGT definitions. Clonality, which ranges from 0 to 1, was calculated as one minus the normalized Shannon entropy of productive rearrangement frequencies. Only overrepresented clonotypes making up at least 0.05% of each patient's repertoire were included in the public clonotype analysis. About a dozen repertoires from age-matched healthy donors, obtained from immuneACCESS, served as clonality controls. The clones in this table, taken by TCRdb from immuneACCESS, are in-frame only. Not every clone is retained; where verified, under half of the shortfall comes from an unresolved V gene, and the cause of the rest is unknown. V and J calls and clone size are those listed in that table; D and trimming were worked out from the DNA. Recorded for this sample are tens of thousands of clones; 55% to 65% of them occurred a single time. The ten largest clones take up 20% of the sample.

The CDR3 contains 14 residues, cysteine and phenylalanine counted. Of the read, only the CDR3 DNA is kept; its 42 bases are in frame from base 1. Between the V and J ends, shortened by 1 base and 6 bases respectively, the junction contains 9 bases. The germline V gene (reference sequence) sets CDR1 to SEHNR and CDR2 to FQNEAQ. The TCR originated in a human donor with chronic lymphocytic leukemia. The sample was PBMCs, taken after 24 months of ibrutinib treatment. Recombination connected TRBV7-9 to TRBJ2-2, with the D gene not clear enough to name. The CDR3 reads as follows: CASSLGVGSGELFF. The DNA sequence is as follows: TGTGCCAGCAGCTTAGGAGTAGGGTCCGGGGAGCTGTTTTTT.